This passage covers 18 T cell receptor beta chains from one sample sequenced in a study of T cell changes during pregnancy in multiple sclerosis (dated by TCRdb to 2018 to 2020). The library relied on the immunoSEQ multiplex PCR assay. Held by TCRdb, this immuneACCESS table contains in-frame sequences only and omits some clones. Under half of the omission traces to an unresolved V gene where checked; the cause of the rest is unknown. The sample has tens of thousands of clones on record, 93% of them singletons. The top ten clonotypes cover around 4% of the sample. Sequencing used CD8+ T cells from peripheral blood mononuclear cells, obtained in the second trimester of pregnancy. These receptors came from a female donor with multiple sclerosis, enrolled in a pregnancy study.

The V and J genes are TRBV7-9 and TRBJ2-7, with D possibly being TRBD2 (6 bases). The CDR3 is 14 residues long. Between the trimmed V and J ends, which lost 1 base and 4 bases, there was a span of 11 bases. The germline gives CDR1 SEHNR, CDR2 FQNEAQ (reference sequence). The CDR3 region is CASSLVGEAYEQYF. The CDR3 nucleotides are TGTGCCAGCAGCTTAGTTGGGGAGGCTTACGAGCAGTACTTC. Using reference TRBV7-9 and TRBJ2-7 for the parts outside the CDR3, the full variable domain is DTGVSQNPRHKITKRGQNVTFRCDPISEHNRLYWYRQTLGQGPEFLTYFQNEAQLEKSRLLSDRFSAERPKGSFSTLEIQRTEQGDSAMYLCASSLVGEAYEQYFGPGTRLTVT.

The CDR3 coding sequence is TGTGCCAGCAGTACCTCACAGGGGGCCCACGAGCAGTACTTC. Translating gives CASSTSQGAHEQYF. The chain has TRBV6-6 and TRBJ2-7; TRBD1 matches at 9 bases. The V segment lost 5 bases and the J segment 5 bases; nucleotides outside the gene matches: 7. CDR1 is MNHNY, CDR2 SVGAGI, per germline (reference sequence). There are 14 residues in the CDR3.

The chain has TRBV28 and TRBJ2-7; perhaps TRBD2 as D (6 bases). Trimming shortened V by 5 bases and J by 7 bases, and 27 bases separated the two germline ends. The V gene's germline CDR1 is MDHEN and CDR2 SYDVKM. The CDR3 is made up of 17 amino acids. CDR3 bases: TGTGCCAGCAGTCTTGGGGTGTCATTAGCGGCCCCGAGGGAGCAGTACTTC. This translates into CASSLGVSLAAPREQYF.

A few counts support this clone. This chain uses TRBV7-9 with TRBJ1-3, with D maybe TRBD1 (6 bases). This CDR3 contains 16 residues. Trimming took 3 bases from V and 4 from J, leaving 16 bases between them. Germline lookup yields CDR1 SEHNR and CDR2 FQNEAQ (reference sequence). This chain's CDR3 is CASSFSGARVGNTIYF. The CDR3 DNA reads TGTGCCAGCAGCTTTTCAGGGGCTAGAGTGGGAAACACCATATATTTT.

The CDR3 loop reads CASSLNGGGETQYF. The CDR3, as DNA: TGTGCCAGCAGCTTAAACGGGGGGGGAGAGACCCAGTACTTC. The genes are TRBV7-3 and TRBJ2-5; TRBD2 aligns across 8 bases. The V segment lost 1 base and the J segment 4 bases; nucleotides outside the gene matches: 2. Germline V lookup: CDR1 SGHTA, CDR2 FQGTGA. CDR3 length: 14 residues.

V and J are TRBV29-1 and TRBJ2-7, with TRBD2 as a possible D gene (6 bases). The CDR3 runs 14 residues. Germline V lookup: CDR1 SQVTM, CDR2 ANQGSEA. V was cut by 2 bases and J by 2 bases, with 13 bases left in between. CDR3 protein: CSVELREKPYEQYF. The CDR3 DNA reads as TGCAGCGTTGAACTACGGGAGAAGCCCTACGAGCAGTACTTC.

CDR3 sequence reads: CASSLDTVRRDESTEAFF. DNA of the CDR3: TGTGCCAGCAGCTTAGATACGGTCCGGCGGGATGAGAGCACTGAAGCTTTCTTT. This sequence joins TRBV11-2 and TRBJ1-1; D is ambiguous. Per germline, CDR1 SGHAT and CDR2 FQNNGV. This CDR3 has 18 residues. V was trimmed by 0 bases and J by 4 bases, leaving 21 bases between them.

The CDR3 reads CAWSVTFGVEQYF. CDR3 DNA sequence: TGTGCCTGGAGCGTTACTTTCGGAGTCGAGCAGTACTTC. The chain employs TRBV30 and TRBJ2-7; D uncertain. The V and J ends lost 3 bases and 6 bases respectively, with 15 bases between them. The V gene's germline CDR1 is GTSNPN and CDR2 SVGIG (reference sequence). The CDR3 contains 13 residues.

The V call is TRBV27, the J call TRBJ1-1; the D is unclear. Germline V CDR1 and CDR2: MNHEY, SMNVEV (reference sequence). This CDR3 has 15 residues. V dropped 6 bases and J dropped 2 bases, with 16 bases sitting between them. The DNA of the CDR3 is TGTGCCAGCAGCCCCATCGGAGGAGGTAACACTGAAGCTTTCTTT. It is translated as CASSPIGGGNTEAFF.

The V gene is TRBV18, the J gene TRBJ1-5; 10 positions match TRBD1. Looked up from germline, CDR1 is KGHSH and CDR2 is LQKENI. With V trimmed by 8 bases and J by 0 bases, 10 bases remained unmatched. The CDR3 spans 17 residues. The CDR3 loop is CASATGQGGYSNQPQHF. As DNA, the CDR3 is TGTGCCAGCGCCACCGGACAGGGGGGATATAGCAATCAGCCCCAGCATTTT. The whole variable domain, remainder taken from reference TRBV18 and TRBJ1-5, is NAGVMQNPRHLVRRRGQEARLRCSPMKGHSHVYWYRQLPEEGLKFMVYLQKENIIDESGMPKERFSAEFPKEGPSILRIQQVVRGDSAAYFCASATGQGGYSNQPQHFGDGTRLSIL.

DNA for the CDR3: TGTGCCAGCAGCGGCTGGGCAGATGGCGAGCAGTACTTC. This encodes CASSGWADGEQYF. The chain has TRBV2 and TRBJ2-7, with no clear D. This CDR3 is 13 amino acids long. Trimming cost V 6 bases and J 6 bases, with 15 bases left between them. Germline CDR1 and CDR2: SNHLY and FYNNEI.

This clone was observed a handful of times. This chain links TRBV4-1 with TRBJ1-1; 8 positions agree with TRBD1. The V and J ends lost 3 bases and 3 bases, in that order; junction bases with no gene match: 3. This CDR3 is 14 amino acids long. Germline loops: CDR1 MGHRA, CDR2 YSYEKL. CDR3 sequence (DNA): TGCGCCAGCAGCCAGCACAGGGGGGACACTGAAGCTTTCTTT. This sequence encodes CASSQHRGDTEAFF.

The genes are TRBV4-1 and TRBJ1-2; unclear D gene. The CDR3 extends over 14 amino acids. Germline loops: CDR1 MGHRA, CDR2 YSYEKL. The V end was cut by 1 base, the J end by 1 base, with 7 bases between. Here the CDR3 DNA reads TGCGCCAGCAGCCAAGGGGAGCTTAACTATGGCTACACCTTC. Its translation is CASSQGELNYGYTF.

V usage is TRBV7-2 and J usage is TRBJ2-5; D is perhaps TRBD2 (6 bases). The germline V gene encodes CDR1 SGHTA and CDR2 FQGNSA. There are 13 residues in the CDR3. The V end lost 5 bases, the J end lost 2 bases, and 9 bases lay between the germline ends. CDR3 loop: CASSPAGQETQYF. DNA of the CDR3: TGTGCCAGCAGCCCGGCGGGACAAGAGACCCAGTACTTC.

V is TRBV5-8 and J is TRBJ2-5; tentatively, D is TRBD2 (6 bases). Trimming shortened V by 7 bases and J by 0 bases, and 13 bases separated the two germline ends. CDR1 is SGHTS, CDR2 YDEGEE, per germline. The length of the CDR3 is 14 residues. The CDR3 nucleotides read TGTGCCAGCCGTATACGGGGGTACCAAGAGACCCAGTACTTC. Translation gives CASRIRGYQETQYF.

The J gene is TRBJ2-3, the V gene TRBV4-1; TRBD2 matches 11 bases. Trimming at V came to 2 bases and at J to 1 base, leaving 2 bases not matched to a gene. Germline CDR1 is MGHRA and CDR2 is YSYEKL. This CDR3 has 16 residues. DNA for the CDR3: TGCGCCAGCAGCCAATTAGCGGGGGGGCGCACAGATACGCAGTATTTT. This gives the protein CASSQLAGGRTDTQYF.

The genes are TRBV9 and TRBJ2-2, with 7 bases aligning to TRBD2. After removal of 4 bases from V and 4 bases from J, the junction contained 10 bases not matched to a gene. This CDR3 spans 16 amino acids. CDR1 SGDLS and CDR2 YYNGEE come from the germline V gene. The CDR3 sequence: CASSPLGGGGTGELFF. As DNA, the CDR3 is TGTGCCAGCAGCCCCCTGGGGGGGGGAGGCACCGGGGAGCTGTTTTTT.

J is TRBJ2-1 and V is TRBV19; D gene unclear. Trimming cost V 6 bases and J 6 bases, with 12 bases left between them. CDR3 length: 13 residues. The germline gives CDR1 LNHDA, CDR2 SQIVND (reference sequence). CDR3 DNA sequence: TGTGCCAGTAGCCCCCTGAGTGGCAATGAGCAGTTCTTC. As protein: CASSPLSGNEQFF.